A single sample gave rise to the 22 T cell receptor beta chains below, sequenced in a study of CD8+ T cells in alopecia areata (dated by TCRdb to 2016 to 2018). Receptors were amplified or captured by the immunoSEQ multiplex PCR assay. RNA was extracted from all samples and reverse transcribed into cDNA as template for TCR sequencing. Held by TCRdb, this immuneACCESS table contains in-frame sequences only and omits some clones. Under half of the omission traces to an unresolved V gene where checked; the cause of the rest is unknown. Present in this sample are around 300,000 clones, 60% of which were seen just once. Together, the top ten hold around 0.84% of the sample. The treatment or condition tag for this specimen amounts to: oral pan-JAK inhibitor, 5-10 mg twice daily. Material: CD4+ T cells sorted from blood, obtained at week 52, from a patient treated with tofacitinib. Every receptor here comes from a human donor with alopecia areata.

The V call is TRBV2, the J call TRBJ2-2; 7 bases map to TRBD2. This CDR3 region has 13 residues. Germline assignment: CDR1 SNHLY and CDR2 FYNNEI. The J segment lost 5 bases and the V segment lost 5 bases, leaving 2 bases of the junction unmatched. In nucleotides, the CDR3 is TGTGCCAGCAGTAGCGGGGTGACCGGGGAGCTGTTTTTT. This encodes CASSSGVTGELFF.

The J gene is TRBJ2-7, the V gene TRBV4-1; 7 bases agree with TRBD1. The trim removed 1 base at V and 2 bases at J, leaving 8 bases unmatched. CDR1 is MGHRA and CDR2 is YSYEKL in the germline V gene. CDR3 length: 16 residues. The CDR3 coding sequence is TGCGCCAGCAGCCAAGTTCGTACAGGGGTCCCCTACGAGCAGTACTTC. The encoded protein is CASSQVRTGVPYEQYF.

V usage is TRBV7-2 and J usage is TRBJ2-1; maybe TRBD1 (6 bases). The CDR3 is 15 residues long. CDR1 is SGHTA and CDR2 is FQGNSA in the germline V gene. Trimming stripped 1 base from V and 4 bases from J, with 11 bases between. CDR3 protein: CASSLGGDTYNEQFF. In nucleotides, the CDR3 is TGTGCCAGCAGCTTAGGAGGGGACACTTACAATGAGCAGTTCTTC.

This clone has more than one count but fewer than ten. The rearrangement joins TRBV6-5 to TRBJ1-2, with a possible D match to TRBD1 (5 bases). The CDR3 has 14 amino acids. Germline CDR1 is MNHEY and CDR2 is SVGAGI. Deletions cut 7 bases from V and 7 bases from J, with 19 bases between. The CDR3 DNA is TGTGCCAGCATAGAGGGGAGCGGTCTAGGTGGCTACACCTTC. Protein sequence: CASIEGSGLGGYTF.

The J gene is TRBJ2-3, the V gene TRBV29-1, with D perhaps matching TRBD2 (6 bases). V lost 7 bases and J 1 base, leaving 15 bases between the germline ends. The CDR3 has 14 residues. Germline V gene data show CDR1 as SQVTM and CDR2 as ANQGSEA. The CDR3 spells CSAASGSRTDTQYF. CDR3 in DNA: TGCAGCGCCGCGAGCGGGTCCCGCACAGATACGCAGTATTTT.

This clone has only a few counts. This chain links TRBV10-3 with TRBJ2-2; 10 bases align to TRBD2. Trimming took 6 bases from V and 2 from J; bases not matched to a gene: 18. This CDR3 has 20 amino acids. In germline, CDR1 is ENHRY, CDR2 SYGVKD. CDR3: CAIRPPLSVAGGPNTGELFF. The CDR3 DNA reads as TGTGCCATCAGACCCCCCTTGTCGGTAGCGGGGGGACCCAACACCGGGGAGCTGTTTTTT.

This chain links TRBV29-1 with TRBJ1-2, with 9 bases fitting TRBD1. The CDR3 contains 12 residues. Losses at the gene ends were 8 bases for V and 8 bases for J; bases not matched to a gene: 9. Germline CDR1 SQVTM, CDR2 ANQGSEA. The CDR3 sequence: CSIRTGEGGYTF. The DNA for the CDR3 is TGCAGCATAAGGACAGGGGAAGGCGGCTACACCTTC. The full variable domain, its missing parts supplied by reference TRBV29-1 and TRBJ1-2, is SAVISQKPSRDICQRGTSLTIQCQVDSQVTMMFWYRQQPGQSLTLIATANQGSEATYESGFVIDKFPISRPNLTFSTLTVSNMSPEDSSIYLCSIRTGEGGYTFGSGTRLTVV.

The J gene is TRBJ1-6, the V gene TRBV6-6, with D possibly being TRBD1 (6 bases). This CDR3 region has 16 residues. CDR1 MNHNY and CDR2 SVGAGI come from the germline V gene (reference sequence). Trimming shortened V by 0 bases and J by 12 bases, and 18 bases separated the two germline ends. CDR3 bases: TGTGCCAGCAGTTACTCCCGTAGATTGAGGGGGGGACCCCTCCACTTT. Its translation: CASSYSRRLRGGPLHF.

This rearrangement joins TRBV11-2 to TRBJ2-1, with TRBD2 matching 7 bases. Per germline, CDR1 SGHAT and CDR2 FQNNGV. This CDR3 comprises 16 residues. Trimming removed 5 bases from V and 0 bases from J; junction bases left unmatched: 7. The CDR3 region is CASSRRGSSSYNEQFF. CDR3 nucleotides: TGTGCCAGCAGCCGCCGCGGGAGTAGCTCCTACAATGAGCAGTTCTTC. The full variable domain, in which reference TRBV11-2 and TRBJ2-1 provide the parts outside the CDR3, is EAGVAQSPRYKIIEKRQSVAFWCNPISGHATLYWYQQILGQGPKLLIQFQNNGVVDDSQLPKDRFSAERLKGVDSTLKIQPAKLEDSAVYLCASSRRGSSSYNEQFFGPGTRLTVL.

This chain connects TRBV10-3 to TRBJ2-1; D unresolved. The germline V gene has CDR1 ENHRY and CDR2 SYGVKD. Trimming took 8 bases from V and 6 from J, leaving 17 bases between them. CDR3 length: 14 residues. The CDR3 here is CAIGRPDGANEQFF. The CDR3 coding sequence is TGTGCCATCGGAAGACCGGACGGAGCCAATGAGCAGTTCTTC.

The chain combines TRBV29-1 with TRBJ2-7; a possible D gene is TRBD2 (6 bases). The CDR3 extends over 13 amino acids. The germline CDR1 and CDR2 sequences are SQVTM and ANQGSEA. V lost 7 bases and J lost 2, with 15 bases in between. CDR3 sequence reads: CSALATGPYEQYF. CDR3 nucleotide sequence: TGCAGCGCGCTAGCGACGGGACCCTACGAGCAGTACTTC.

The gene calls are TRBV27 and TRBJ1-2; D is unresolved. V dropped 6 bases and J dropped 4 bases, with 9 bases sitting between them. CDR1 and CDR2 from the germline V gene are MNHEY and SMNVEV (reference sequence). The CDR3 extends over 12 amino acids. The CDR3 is CASSDSRYGYTF. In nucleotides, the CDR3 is TGTGCCAGCAGCGATTCCCGCTATGGCTACACCTTC.

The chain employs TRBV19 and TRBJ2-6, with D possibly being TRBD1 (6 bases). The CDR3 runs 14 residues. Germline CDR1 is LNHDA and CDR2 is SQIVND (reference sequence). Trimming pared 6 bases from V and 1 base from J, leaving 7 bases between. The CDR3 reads CASSQGSGANVLTF. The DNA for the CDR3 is TGTGCCAGTAGCCAGGGGTCTGGGGCCAACGTCCTGACTTTC.

CDR3 nucleotide sequence: TGTGCCACCCGGACAGGGGGCTACGAGCAGTACTTC. The encoded protein is CATRTGGYEQYF. This chain joins TRBV6-5 and TRBJ2-7; 10 bases map to TRBD1. CDR1 MNHEY and CDR2 SVGAGI come from the germline V gene. The junction had 3 bases not matched to a gene; V was cut back by 10 bases and J by 3 bases. CDR3 length: 12 amino acids.

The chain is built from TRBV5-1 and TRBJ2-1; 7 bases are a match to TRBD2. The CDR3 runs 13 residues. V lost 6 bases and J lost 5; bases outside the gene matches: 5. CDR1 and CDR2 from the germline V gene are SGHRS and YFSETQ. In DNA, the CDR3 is TGCGCCAGCAACCTAGCGGACAACAATGAGCAGTTCTTC. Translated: CASNLADNNEQFF. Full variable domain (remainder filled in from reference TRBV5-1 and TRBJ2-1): KAGVTQTPRYLIKTRGQQVTLSCSPISGHRSVSWYQQTPGQGLQFLFEYFSETQRNKGNFPGRFSGRQFSNSRSEMNVSTLELGDSALYLCASNLADNNEQFFGPGTRLTVL.

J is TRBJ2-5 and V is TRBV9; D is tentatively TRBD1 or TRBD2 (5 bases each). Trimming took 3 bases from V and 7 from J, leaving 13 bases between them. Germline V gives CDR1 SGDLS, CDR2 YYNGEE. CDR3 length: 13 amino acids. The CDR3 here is CASSAGEGRTQYF. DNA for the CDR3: TGTGCCAGCAGCGCCGGAGAGGGGAGGACCCAGTACTTC.

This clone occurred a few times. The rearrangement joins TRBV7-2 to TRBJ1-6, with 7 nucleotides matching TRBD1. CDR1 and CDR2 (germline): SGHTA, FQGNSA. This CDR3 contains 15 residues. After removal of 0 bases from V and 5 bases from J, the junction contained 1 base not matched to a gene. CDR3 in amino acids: CASSLAGTDNSPLHF. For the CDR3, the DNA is TGTGCCAGCAGCTTAGCTGGGACAGATAATTCACCCCTCCACTTT.

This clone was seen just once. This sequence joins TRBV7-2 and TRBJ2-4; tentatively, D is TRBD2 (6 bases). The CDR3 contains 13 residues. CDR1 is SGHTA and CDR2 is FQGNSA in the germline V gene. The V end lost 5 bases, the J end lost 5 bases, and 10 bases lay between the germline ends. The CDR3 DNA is TGTGCCAGCAGCATGGGACTCCAAAACATTCAGTACTTC. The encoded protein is CASSMGLQNIQYF.

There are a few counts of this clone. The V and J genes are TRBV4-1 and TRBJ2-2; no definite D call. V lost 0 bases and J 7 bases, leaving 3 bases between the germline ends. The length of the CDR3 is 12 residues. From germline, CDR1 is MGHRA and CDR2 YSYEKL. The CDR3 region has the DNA TGCGCCAGCAGCCAAGACGTCGGGGAGCTGTTTTTT. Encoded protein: CASSQDVGELFF.

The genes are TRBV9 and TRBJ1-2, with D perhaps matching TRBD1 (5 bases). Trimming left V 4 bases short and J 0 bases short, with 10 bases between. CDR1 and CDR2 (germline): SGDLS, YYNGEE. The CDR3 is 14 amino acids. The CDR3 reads CASSPQTANYGYTF. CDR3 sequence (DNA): TGTGCCAGCAGCCCCCAGACAGCTAACTATGGCTACACCTTC.

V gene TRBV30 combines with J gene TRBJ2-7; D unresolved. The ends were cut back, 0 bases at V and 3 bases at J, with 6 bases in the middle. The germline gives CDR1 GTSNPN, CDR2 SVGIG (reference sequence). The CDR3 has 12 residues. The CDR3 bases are TGTGCCTGGAGTGTGGATGGCTACGAGCAGTACTTC. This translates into CAWSVDGYEQYF.

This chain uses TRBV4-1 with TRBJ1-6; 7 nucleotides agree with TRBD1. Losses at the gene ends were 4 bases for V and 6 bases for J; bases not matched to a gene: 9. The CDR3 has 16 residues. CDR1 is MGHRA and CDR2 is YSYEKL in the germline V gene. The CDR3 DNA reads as TGCGCCAGCAGCCGTTTACCCGGGACAGCTAATTCACCCCTCCACTTT. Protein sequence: CASSRLPGTANSPLHF.